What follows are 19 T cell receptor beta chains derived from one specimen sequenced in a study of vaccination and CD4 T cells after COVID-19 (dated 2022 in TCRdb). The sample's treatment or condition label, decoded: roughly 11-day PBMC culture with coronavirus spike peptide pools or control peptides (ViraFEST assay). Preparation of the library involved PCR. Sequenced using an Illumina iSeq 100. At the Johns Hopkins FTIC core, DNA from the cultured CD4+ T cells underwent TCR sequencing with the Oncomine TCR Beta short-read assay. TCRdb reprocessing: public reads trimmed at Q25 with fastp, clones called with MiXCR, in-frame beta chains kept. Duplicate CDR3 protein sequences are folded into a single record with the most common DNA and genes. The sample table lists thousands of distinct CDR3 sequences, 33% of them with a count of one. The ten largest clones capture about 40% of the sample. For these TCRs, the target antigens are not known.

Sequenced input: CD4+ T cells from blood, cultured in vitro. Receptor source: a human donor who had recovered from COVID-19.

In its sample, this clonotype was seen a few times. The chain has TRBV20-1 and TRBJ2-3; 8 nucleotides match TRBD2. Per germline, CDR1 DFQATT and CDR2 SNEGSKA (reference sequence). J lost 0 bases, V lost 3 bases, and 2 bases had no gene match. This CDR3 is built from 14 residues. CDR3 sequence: CSARTSESTDTQYF. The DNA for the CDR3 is TGCAGTGCTAGGACTAGCGAGAGCACAGATACGCAGTATTTT.

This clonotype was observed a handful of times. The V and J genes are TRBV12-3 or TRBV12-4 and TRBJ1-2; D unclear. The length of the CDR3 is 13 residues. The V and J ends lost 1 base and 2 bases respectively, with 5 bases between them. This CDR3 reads CASSLGRNYGYTF. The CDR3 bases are TGTGCCAGCAGTTTAGGCAGGAACTATGGCTACACCTTC.

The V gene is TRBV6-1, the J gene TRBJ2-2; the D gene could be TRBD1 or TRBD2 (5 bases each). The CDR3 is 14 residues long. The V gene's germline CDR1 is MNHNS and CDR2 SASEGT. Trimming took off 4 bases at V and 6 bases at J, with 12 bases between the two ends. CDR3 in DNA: TGTGCCAGCAGTGTGGGCATGGGGGCCGGGGAGCTGTTTTTT. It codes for CASSVGMGAGELFF.

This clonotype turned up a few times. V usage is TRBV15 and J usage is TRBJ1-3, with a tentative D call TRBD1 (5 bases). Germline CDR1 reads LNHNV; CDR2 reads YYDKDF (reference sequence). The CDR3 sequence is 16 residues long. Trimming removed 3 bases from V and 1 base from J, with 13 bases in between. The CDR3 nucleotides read TGTGCCACCAGCAGTTCGGGACGGGCGTCTGGAAACACCATATATTTT. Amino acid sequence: CATSSSGRASGNTIYF.

The CDR3 bases are TGTGCCAGCAGTGATCTTCAAGATACGCAGTATTTT. Its translation: CASSDLQDTQYF. This rearrangement joins TRBV2 to TRBJ2-3, with D unclear. In germline, CDR1 is SNHLY, CDR2 FYNNEI. The ends were cut back, 3 bases at V and 5 bases at J, with 6 bases in the middle. There are 12 residues in the CDR3.

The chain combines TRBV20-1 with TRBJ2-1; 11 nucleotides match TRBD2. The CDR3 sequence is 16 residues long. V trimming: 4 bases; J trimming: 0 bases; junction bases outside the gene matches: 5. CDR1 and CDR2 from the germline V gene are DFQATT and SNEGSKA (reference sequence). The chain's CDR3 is CSATRLAGSSYNEQFF. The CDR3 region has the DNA TGCAGTGCTACCCGACTAGCGGGGAGCTCCTACAATGAGCAGTTCTTC.

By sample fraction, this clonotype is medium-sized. The CDR3 region has the DNA TGTGCCAGCAGCTTAACGAACACCGGGGAGCTGTTTTTT. It encodes CASSLTNTGELFF. The chain links TRBV7-3 to TRBJ2-2; D gene uncertain. The germline V gene encodes CDR1 SGHTA and CDR2 FQGTGA. Trimming left V 0 bases short and J 1 base short, with 0 bases between. This CDR3 comprises 13 residues.

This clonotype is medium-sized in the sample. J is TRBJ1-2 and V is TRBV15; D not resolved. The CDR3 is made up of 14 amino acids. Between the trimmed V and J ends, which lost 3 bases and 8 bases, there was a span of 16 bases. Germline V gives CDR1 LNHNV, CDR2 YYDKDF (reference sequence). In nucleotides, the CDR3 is TGTGCCACCAGCAGGGGAGAGGGAATAATGGGCTACACCTTC. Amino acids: CATSRGEGIMGYTF.

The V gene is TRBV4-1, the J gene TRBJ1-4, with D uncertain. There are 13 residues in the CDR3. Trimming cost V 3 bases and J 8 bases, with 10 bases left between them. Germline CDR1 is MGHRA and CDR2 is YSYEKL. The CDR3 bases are TGCGCCAGCAGCCAGAAACGACGGGAAAAACTGTTTTTT. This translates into CASSQKRREKLFF.

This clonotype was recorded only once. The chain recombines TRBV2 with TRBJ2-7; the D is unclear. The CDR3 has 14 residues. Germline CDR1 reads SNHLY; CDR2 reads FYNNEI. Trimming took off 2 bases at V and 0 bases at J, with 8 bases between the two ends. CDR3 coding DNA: TGTGCCAGCAGTGAACAGCTTAGCTCCTACGAGCAGTACTTC. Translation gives CASSEQLSSYEQYF.

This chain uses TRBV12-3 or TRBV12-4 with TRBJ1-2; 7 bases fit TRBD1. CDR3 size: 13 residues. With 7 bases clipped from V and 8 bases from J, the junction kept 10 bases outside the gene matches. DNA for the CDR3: TGTGCCAGCACTCGGGACAGCTTGGGGGGCTACACCTTC. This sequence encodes CASTRDSLGGYTF.

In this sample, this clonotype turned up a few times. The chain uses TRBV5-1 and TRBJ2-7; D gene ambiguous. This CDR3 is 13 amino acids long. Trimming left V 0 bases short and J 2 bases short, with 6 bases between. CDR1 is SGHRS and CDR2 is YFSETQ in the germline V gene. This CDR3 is CASSLDTPYEQYF. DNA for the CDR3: TGCGCCAGCAGCTTGGACACTCCCTACGAGCAGTACTTC. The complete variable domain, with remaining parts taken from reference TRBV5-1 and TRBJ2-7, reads KAGVTQTPRYLIKTRGQQVTLSCSPISGHRSVSWYQQTPGQGLQFLFEYFSETQRNKGNFPGRFSGRQFSNSRSEMNVSTLELGDSALYLCASSLDTPYEQYFGPGTRLTVT.

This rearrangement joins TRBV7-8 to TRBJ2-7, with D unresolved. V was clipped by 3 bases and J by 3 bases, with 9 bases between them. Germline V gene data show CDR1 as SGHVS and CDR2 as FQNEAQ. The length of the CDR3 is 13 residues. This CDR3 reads CASSFLDGYEQYF. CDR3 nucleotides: TGTGCCAGCAGCTTTCTAGACGGCTACGAGCAGTACTTC. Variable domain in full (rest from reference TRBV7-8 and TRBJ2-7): GAGVSQSPRYKVAKRGQDVALRCDPISGHVSLFWYQQALGQGPEFLTYFQNEAQLDKSGLPSDRFFAERPEGSVSTLKIQRTQQEDSAVYLCASSFLDGYEQYFGPGTRLTVT.

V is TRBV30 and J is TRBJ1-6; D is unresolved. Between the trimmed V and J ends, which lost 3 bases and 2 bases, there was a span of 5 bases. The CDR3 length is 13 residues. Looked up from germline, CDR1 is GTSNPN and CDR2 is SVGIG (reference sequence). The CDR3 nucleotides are TGTGCCTGGAGAGTTACCTATAATTCACCCCTCCACTTT. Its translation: CAWRVTYNSPLHF.

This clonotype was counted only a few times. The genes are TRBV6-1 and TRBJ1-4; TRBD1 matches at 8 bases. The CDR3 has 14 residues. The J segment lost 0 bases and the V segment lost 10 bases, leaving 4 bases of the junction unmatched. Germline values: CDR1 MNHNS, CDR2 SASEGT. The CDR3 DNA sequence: TGTGCCACAAGGACAGGGTCAACTAATGAAAAACTGTTTTTT. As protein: CATRTGSTNEKLFF.

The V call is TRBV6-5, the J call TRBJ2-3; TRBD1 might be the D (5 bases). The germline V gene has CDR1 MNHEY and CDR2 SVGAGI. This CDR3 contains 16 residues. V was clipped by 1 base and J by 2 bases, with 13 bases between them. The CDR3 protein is CASSYWVGRDTDTQYF. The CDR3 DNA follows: TGTGCCAGCAGTTACTGGGTGGGCAGGGACACAGATACGCAGTATTTT.

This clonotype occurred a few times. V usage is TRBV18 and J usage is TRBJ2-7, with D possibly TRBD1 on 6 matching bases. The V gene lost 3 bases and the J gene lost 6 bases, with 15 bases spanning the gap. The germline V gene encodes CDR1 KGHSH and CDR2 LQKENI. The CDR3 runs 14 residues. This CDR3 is CASSPGDTGLEQYF. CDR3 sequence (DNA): TGTGCCAGCTCACCCGGGGACACAGGCCTCGAGCAGTACTTC. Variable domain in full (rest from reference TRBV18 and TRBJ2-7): NAGVMQNPRHLVRRRGQEARLRCSPMKGHSHVYWYRQLPEEGLKFMVYLQKENIIDESGMPKERFSAEFPKEGPSILRIQQVVRGDSAAYFCASSPGDTGLEQYFGPGTRLTVT.

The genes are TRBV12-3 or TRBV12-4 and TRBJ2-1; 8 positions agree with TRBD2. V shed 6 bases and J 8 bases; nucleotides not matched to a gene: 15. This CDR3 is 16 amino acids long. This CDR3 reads CASSLWRGLEVDEQFF. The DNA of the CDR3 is TGTGCCAGCAGCCTGTGGAGGGGACTAGAGGTCGATGAGCAGTTCTTC.

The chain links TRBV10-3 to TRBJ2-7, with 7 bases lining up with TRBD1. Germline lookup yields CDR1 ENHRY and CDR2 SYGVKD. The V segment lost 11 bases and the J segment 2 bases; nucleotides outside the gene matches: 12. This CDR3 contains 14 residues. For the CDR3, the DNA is TGTGCCCTCAACAATGGGGGACAGACCTACGAGCAGTACTTC. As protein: CALNNGGQTYEQYF.